The clone carrying this T cell receptor beta chain was picked up many times. What it binds is not known. This entry comes from a study of T cells in Graves' hyperthyroidism and ophthalmopathy. Overall study context: Upon initial diagnosis and before any treatment, peripheral blood was collected. Notes on the study in general: Most clonotypes that expanded in the thyroid above 0.001 also showed up in blood.

The CDR3 runs 15 residues. Unmatched junction bases numbered 5, after V lost 6 bases and J lost 6 bases. The germline CDR1 and CDR2 sequences are WNHNN and SYGVQD (reference sequence). TCR beta CDR3 regions were amplified from RNA transcripts. The primer set for the first-round RT-PCR of the TCR CDR3 was HTBI. One entry per CDR3 protein results from TCRdb running MiXCR on the multiplex PCR reads. In the table there are roughly 510,000 distinct CDR3 sequences, under 25% of which are singletons. The rearrangement uses TRBV10-1 and TRBJ2-2; 12 bases fit TRBD1. The sequence was obtained from a man between 18 and 35 years old with Graves' hyperthyroidism. Sequencing was carried out using blood. The CDR3 coding sequence is TGCGCCAGCAGAGCCGGGACAGGGGGCTCCGGGGAGCTGTTTTTT. Translating it yields CASRAGTGGSGELFF.